A selection of T cell receptor beta chains follows, all from one sample in a study of blood T cell repertoires in COVID-19. Profiling relied on immunoSEQ multiplex PCR, and the TCRdb table lists in-frame clones only, not all of them. Found here are about 45,000 clones, approximately 87% of them singletons; the top ten hold around a tenth. Sequencing input: peripheral blood. These receptors all come from a human donor in a cohort sampled during active COVID-19. Both conserved end residues are part of each CDR3. The D gene is left open where the match is weak. Where a row states a size, it is once, few, many or the class of an expanded clone; other rows omit it.

. . TRBJ2-3 TRBV13 CASSPLGVAHTDTQYF TGTGCCAGCAGCCCTCTCGGTGTCGCGCACACAGATACGCAGTATTTT
. TRBD1 TRBJ1-1 TRBV6-1 CASSEETGTGGEAFF TGTGCCAGCAGTGAAGAAACCGGGACAGGGGGTGAAGCTTTCTTT
. TRBD1 TRBJ1-6 TRBV14 CASSKTGGSPLHF TGTGCCAGCAGCAAGACAGGGGGGTCACCCCTCCACTTT
. . TRBJ2-3 TRBV14 CASSRRGFTDTQYF TGTGCCAGCAGCCGCCGGGGGTTCACAGATACGCAGTATTTT
. TRBD1 TRBJ2-4 TRBV11-2 CASSRDRLAKNIQYF TGTGCCAGCAGTCGGGACAGACTAGCCAAAAACATTCAGTACTTC
. TRBD2 TRBJ2-7 TRBV5-1 CASSPRLAGGSYEQYF TGCGCCAGCAGCCCAAGACTAGCGGGGGGATCCTACGAGCAGTACTTC
. . TRBJ1-4 TRBV5-1 CASSLGDYEKLFF TGCGCCAGCAGCTTGGGGGACTATGAAAAACTGTTTTTT
. . TRBJ1-2 TRBV5-1 CASSLDGNGYTF TGCGCCAGCAGCTTGGACGGGAATGGCTACACCTTC
. . TRBJ1-1 TRBV28 CASSLQGNTEAFF TGTGCCAGCAGTCTCCAGGGGAACACTGAAGCTTTCTTT
. . TRBJ2-2 TRBV3-1/TRBV3-2 CASRSPGTGELFF TGTGCCAGCAGAAGCCCAGGGACCGGGGAGCTGTTTTTT
. . TRBJ1-5 TRBV5-4 CASSPGQPQHF TGTGCCAGCAGCCCGGGTCAGCCCCAGCATTTT
. . TRBJ2-7 TRBV19 CASSIEGGSYEQYF TGTGCCAGTAGTATTGAGGGCGGCTCCTACGAGCAGTACTTC
. . TRBJ1-1 TRBV7-2 CASSLSLQTEAFF TGTGCCAGCAGCTTAAGTTTACAGACTGAAGCTTTCTTT
. . TRBJ1-5 TRBV9 CASSVQGENQPQHF TGTGCCAGCAGCGTTCAAGGGGAAAACCAGCCCCAGCATTTT
. . TRBJ1-4 TRBV29-1 CSVEDLKGQANEKLFF TGCAGCGTTGAAGATCTCAAGGGACAAGCTAATGAAAAACTGTTTTTT
. TRBD2 TRBJ2-1 TRBV7-6 CASSSLSGGPLYEQFF TGTGCCAGCAGCTCCCTGAGCGGGGGGCCTCTCTATGAGCAGTTCTTC
once TRBD2 TRBJ2-1 TRBV7-7 CASSLTPSGGDEQFF TGTGCTAGCAGCTTAACGCCTAGCGGGGGGGATGAGCAGTTCTTC
. . TRBJ2-5 TRBV27 CASSSQEGETQYF TGTGCCAGCAGTTCTCAGGAGGGAGAGACCCAGTACTTC
once TRBD2 TRBJ2-1 TRBV4-2 CASSQAYRTSGGVGEQFF TGTGCCAGCAGCCAAGCCTACCGGACTAGCGGGGGGGTAGGGGAGCAGTTCTTC
. . TRBJ1-1 TRBV9 CASSVGGFTEAFF TGTGCCAGCAGCGTGGGGGGTTTCACTGAAGCTTTCTTT
. . TRBJ2-5 TRBV5-5 CASSLGDTQQETQYF TGTGCCAGCAGTCTTGGGGACACCCAACAAGAGACCCAGTACTTC
. . TRBJ1-1 TRBV7-2 CASSLWAGMNTEAFF TGTGCCAGCAGCTTATGGGCAGGGATGAACACTGAAGCTTTCTTT
. TRBD2 TRBJ2-5 TRBV6-5 CASSKSGLAPQTQYF TGTGCCAGCTCTAAATCGGGACTAGCCCCACAGACCCAGTACTTC
few . TRBJ1-2 TRBV10-3 CATRLALTEYGYTF TGTGCCACCCGACTGGCCCTAACTGAGTATGGCTACACCTTC
once TRBD1 TRBJ2-7 TRBV7-3 CASSSTPGQTYEQYF TGTGCCAGCAGCTCTACGCCGGGACAGACCTACGAGCAGTACTTC
. . TRBJ1-1 TRBV2 CASSNRGEAFF TGTGCCAGCAGCAACAGAGGGGAAGCTTTCTTT
. TRBD1 TRBJ2-7 TRBV23-1 CASSQRTMGGQGMGEQYF TGCGCCAGCAGTCAAAGAACAATGGGGGGACAGGGGATGGGAGAGCAGTACTTC
. . TRBJ2-7 TRBV7-9 CASSLDRVWSSYEQYF TGTGCCAGCAGCTTAGATCGGGTCTGGAGCTCCTACGAGCAGTACTTC
. . TRBJ2-3 TRBV7-2 CASSLSGATQYF TGTGCCAGCAGCTTGTCCGGTGCAACGCAGTATTTT
. TRBD1 TRBJ1-4 TRBV6-5 CASRGTGRTEKLFF TGTGCCAGCAGAGGGACAGGAAGAACCGAAAAACTGTTTTTT
medium-sized . TRBJ2-7 TRBV9 CASSPAGGYEQYF TGTGCCAGCAGCCCCGCCGGGGGCTACGAGCAGTACTTC
. TRBD1 TRBJ1-4 TRBV25-1 CASTNPGQGAEKLFF TGTGCCAGCACCAACCCGGGACAGGGGGCGGAAAAACTGTTTTTT
. TRBD2 TRBJ2-7 TRBV6-2/TRBV6-3 CASSFDSGGRGEQYF TGTGCCAGCAGTTTTGACAGCGGGGGGCGTGGAGAGCAGTACTTC
once TRBD1 TRBJ2-3 TRBV11-3 CASSNRGVADTQYF TGTGCCAGCAGCAACAGGGGGGTCGCAGATACGCAGTATTTT
. . TRBJ1-2 TRBV7-2 CASSLWGTPTF TGTGCCAGCAGCTTATGGGGGACTCCCACCTTC
few TRBD1 TRBJ2-1 TRBV4-2 CASSLNRGPYNEQFF TGTGCCAGCAGTCTAAACAGGGGCCCCTACAATGAGCAGTTCTTC
once TRBD1 TRBJ2-1 TRBV4-1 CASSQDGRQGAPDEQFF TGCGCCAGCAGCCAAGATGGGAGACAGGGGGCACCCGATGAGCAGTTCTTC
. TRBD2 TRBJ2-1 TRBV19 CASAELAGGSYNEQFF TGTGCCAGTGCGGAACTTGCGGGGGGTTCCTACAATGAGCAGTTCTTC